Listed below are T cell receptor beta chains from one sample, sequenced in a study of shared clonotypes between healthy human individuals. Libraries were prepared by immunoSEQ multiplex PCR; TCRdb keeps only in-frame clonotypes and omits some of them. The sample shows some 980,000 clones, around three quarters of them seen only once. The material sequenced was memory CD4+ T cells sorted from blood. The receptors come from a young man in good health. CDR3s include the opening cysteine and the closing phenylalanine or tryptophan. D genes are given only for firm matches. Not every row has a clone size; where given, it reads once, few, many or a size class.

cdr3_nt,cdr3_aa,j_call,d_call,clone_size,v_call
TGTGCCAGCAGCCCCTACCAGGGAGGTAGGGCACCCCTCCACTTT,CASSPYQGGRAPLHF,TRBJ1-6,NA,few,TRBV27
TGTGCCAGCAGTTACCGGGGACATTCTGGGGCTTTCTTT,CASSYRGHSGAFF,TRBJ1-1,NA,NA,TRBV6-6
TGTGCCAGCAGCTTCGGGACTAGCGGTCACAATGAGCAGTTCTTC,CASSFGTSGHNEQFF,TRBJ2-1,TRBD2,NA,TRBV7-2
TGTGCCAGCAGTTATCAACAGGGTGCCTACGAGCAGTACTTC,CASSYQQGAYEQYF,TRBJ2-7,NA,NA,TRBV28
TGCGCCAGCAGCTTGGCATCGGGGACAGGGGGGCAAGAGACCCAGTACTTC,CASSLASGTGGQETQYF,TRBJ2-5,TRBD1,NA,TRBV5-1
TGTGCCAGCGGGTCATTCGGACAGACCCTATCCCCCTACGAGCAGTACTTC,CASGSFGQTLSPYEQYF,TRBJ2-7,NA,NA,TRBV5-4
TGTGCCAGCAGCGTTTCTGGACAGCCCTACGAGCAGTACTTC,CASSVSGQPYEQYF,TRBJ2-7,NA,once,TRBV9
TGTGCCAGCAGCGAACTAGCGACCGCTCGGGATACGCAGTATTTT,CASSELATARDTQYF,TRBJ2-3,TRBD2,once,TRBV7-3
TGTGCATCCGCATCGCAAACAGATACGCAGTATTTT,CASASQTDTQYF,TRBJ2-3,NA,NA,TRBV30
TGTGCCAGCAGCGACAACTATGGCTACACCTTC,CASSDNYGYTF,TRBJ1-2,NA,once,TRBV28
TGTGCCAGCAGCGTCGGTGGGACTAGCTGGGGTGAGCAGTACTTC,CASSVGGTSWGEQYF,TRBJ2-7,TRBD2,few,TRBV9
TGTGCCAGCAGCCCGCTAGCGGATAACACCGGGGAGCTGTTTTTT,CASSPLADNTGELFF,TRBJ2-2,TRBD2,few,TRBV7-2
TGTGCCTGGAGCCCAACAGCCTACGAGCAGTACTTC,CAWSPTAYEQYF,TRBJ2-7,NA,NA,TRBV30